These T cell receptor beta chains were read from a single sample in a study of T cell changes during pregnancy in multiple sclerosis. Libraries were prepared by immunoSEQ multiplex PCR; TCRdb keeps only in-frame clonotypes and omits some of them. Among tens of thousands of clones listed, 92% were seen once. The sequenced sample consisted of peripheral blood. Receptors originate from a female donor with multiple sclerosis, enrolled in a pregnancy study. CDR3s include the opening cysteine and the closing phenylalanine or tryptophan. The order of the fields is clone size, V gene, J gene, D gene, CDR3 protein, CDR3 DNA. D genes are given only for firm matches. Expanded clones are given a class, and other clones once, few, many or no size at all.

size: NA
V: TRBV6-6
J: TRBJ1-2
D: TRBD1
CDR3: CASSLAGTGANYGYTF
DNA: TGTGCCAGCAGTTTAGCCGGGACAGGGGCTAACTATGGCTACACCTTC

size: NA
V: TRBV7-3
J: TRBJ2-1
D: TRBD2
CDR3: CASSSQPGLALDEQFF
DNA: TGTGCCAGCAGCTCCCAACCGGGACTAGCGTTGGATGAGCAGTTCTTC

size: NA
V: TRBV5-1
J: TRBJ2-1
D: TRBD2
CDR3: CASSLGTSGLLMRDEQFF
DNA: TGCGCCAGCAGCCTCGGGACTAGCGGCCTATTGATGAGGGATGAGCAGTTCTTC

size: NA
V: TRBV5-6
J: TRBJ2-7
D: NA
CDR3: CASSLHPGEQYF
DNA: TGTGCCAGCAGCCTCCATCCGGGCGAGCAGTACTTC

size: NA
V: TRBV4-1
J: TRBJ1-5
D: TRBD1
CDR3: CASRRQGVGQPQHF
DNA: TGCGCCAGCAGACGACAGGGGGTTGGTCAGCCCCAGCATTTT

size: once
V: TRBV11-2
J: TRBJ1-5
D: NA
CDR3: CASSRGPVRPQHF
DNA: TGTGCCAGTTCACGGGGTCCGGTTCGGCCCCAGCATTTT

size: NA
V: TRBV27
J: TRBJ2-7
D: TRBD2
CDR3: CASSLSSGRTYEQYF
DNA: TGTGCCAGCAGTCTATCTAGCGGGAGGACTTACGAGCAGTACTTC

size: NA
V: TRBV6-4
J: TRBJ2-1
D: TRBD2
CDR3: CASSDDGGRGYNEQFF
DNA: TGTGCCAGCAGTGACGACGGCGGGAGGGGATACAATGAGCAGTTCTTC

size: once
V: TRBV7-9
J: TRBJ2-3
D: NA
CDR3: CASSLGTDTQYF
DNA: TGTGCCAGCAGCTTAGGCACAGATACGCAGTATTTT

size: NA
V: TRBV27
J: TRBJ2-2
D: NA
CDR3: CASSLTPLNTGELFF
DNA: TGTGCCAGCAGTTTAACACCTTTGAACACCGGGGAGCTGTTTTTT

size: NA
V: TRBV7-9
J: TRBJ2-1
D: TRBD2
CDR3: CASSPNRGLAGHEQFF
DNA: TGTGCCAGCAGCCCCAACCGCGGGCTAGCGGGTCATGAGCAGTTCTTC

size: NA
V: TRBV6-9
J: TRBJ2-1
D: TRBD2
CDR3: CASSPGTSSYNEQFF
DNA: TGTGCCAGCAGCCCCGGGACTAGTTCCTACAATGAGCAGTTCTTC

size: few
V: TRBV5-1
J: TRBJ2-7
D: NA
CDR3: CASSLERSTDEQYF
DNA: TGCGCCAGCAGCTTGGAACGGTCGACGGACGAGCAGTACTTC

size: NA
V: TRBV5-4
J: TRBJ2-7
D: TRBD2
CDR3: CASSLGTSGTYEQYF
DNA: TGTGCCAGCAGCCTCGGGACTAGCGGGACGTACGAGCAGTACTTC

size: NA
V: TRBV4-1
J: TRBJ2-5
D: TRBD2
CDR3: CASSQVGLAVETQYF
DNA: TGCGCCAGCAGCCAAGTGGGACTAGCGGTAGAGACCCAGTACTTC

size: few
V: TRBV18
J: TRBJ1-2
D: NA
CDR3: CASSPTGLTNYGYTF
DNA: TGTGCCAGCTCACCGACAGGTCTAACTAACTATGGCTACACCTTC

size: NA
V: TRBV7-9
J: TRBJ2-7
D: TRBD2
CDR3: CASSASGGDEQYF
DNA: TGTGCCAGCAGCGCCTCCGGGGGGGACGAGCAGTACTTC

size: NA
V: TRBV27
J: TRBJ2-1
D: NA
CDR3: CASSFSDGRGQFF
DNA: TGTGCCAGCAGTTTTTCGGACGGACGCGGGCAGTTCTTC

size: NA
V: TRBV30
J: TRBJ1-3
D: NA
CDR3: CAWKAGFPSGNTIYF
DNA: TGTGCCTGGAAAGCAGGGTTTCCGTCGGGAAACACCATATATTTT

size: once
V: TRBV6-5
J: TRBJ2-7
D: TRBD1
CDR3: CASSYKGQGVAYEQYF
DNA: TGTGCCAGCAGTTATAAGGGACAGGGGGTGGCCTACGAGCAGTACTTC

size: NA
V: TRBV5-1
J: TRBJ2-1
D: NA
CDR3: CASSSADYNEQFF
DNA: TGCGCCAGCAGCTCGGCCGACTACAATGAGCAGTTCTTC

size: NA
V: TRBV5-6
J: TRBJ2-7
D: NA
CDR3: CASSFNQVEQYF
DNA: TGTGCCAGCAGCTTTAACCAGGTCGAGCAGTACTTC

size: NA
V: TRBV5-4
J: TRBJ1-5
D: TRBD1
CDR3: CASSLAGGRNQPQHF
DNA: TGTGCCAGCAGCCTCGCAGGGGGACGCAATCAGCCCCAGCATTTT

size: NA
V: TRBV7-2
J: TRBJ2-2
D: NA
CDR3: CASSLSHYYTGELFF
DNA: TGTGCCAGCAGCTTATCCCACTACTACACCGGGGAGCTGTTTTTT

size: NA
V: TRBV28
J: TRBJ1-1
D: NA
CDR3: CASRFSPSNTEAFF
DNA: TGTGCCAGCAGGTTTAGTCCCTCGAACACTGAAGCTTTCTTT

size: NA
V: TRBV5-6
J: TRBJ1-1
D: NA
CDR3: CASSGGGGNEAFF
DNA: TGTGCCAGCAGCGGGGGCGGGGGCAATGAAGCTTTCTTT

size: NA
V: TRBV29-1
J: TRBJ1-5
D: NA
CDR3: CSVAEGWNQPQHF
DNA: TGCAGCGTTGCTGAGGGATGGAATCAGCCCCAGCATTTT

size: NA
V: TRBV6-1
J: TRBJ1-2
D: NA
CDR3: CASSETPGRDYGYTF
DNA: TGTGCCAGCAGTGAGACCCCGGGAAGGGACTATGGCTACACCTTC

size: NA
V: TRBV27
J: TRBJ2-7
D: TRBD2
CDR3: CASSLLQAGGAHEQYF
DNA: TGTGCCAGCAGTTTATTGCAAGCGGGAGGAGCACACGAGCAGTACTTC

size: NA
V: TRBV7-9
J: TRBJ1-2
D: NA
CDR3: CASSSWDPLGYGYTF
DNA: TGTGCCAGCAGCTCTTGGGACCCCCTGGGCTATGGCTACACCTTC

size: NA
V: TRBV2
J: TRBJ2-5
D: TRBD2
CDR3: CASSEGLAGLETQYF
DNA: TGTGCCAGCAGCGAGGGACTAGCGGGATTAGAGACCCAGTACTTC

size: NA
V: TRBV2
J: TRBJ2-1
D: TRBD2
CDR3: CATATSGSNEQFF
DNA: TGTGCCACCGCGACTAGCGGGAGTAATGAGCAGTTCTTC

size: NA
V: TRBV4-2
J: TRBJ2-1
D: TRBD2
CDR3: CASSQERDSGTSYNEQFF
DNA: TGTGCCAGCAGCCAAGAACGGGATAGCGGGACATCCTACAATGAGCAGTTCTTC

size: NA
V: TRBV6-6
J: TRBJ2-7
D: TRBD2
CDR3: CASSSAQTSGSFEQYF
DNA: TGTGCCAGCAGTTCCGCCCAGACTAGCGGGAGTTTCGAGCAGTACTTC

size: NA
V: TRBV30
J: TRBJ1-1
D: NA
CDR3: CAWSVLPTSGTEAFF
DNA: TGTGCCTGGAGTGTACTCCCCACCTCGGGGACTGAAGCTTTCTTT